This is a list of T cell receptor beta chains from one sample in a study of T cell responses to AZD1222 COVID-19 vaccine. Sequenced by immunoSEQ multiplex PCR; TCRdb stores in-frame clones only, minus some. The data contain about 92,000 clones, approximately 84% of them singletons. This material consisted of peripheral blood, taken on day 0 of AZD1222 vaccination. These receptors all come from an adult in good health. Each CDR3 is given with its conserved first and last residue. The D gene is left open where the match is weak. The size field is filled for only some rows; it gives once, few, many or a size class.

CASNRGLNYGYTF TGTGCCAGTAACAGGGGGCTCAACTATGGCTACACCTTC TRBV2 . TRBD1 TRBJ1-2
CASTVTGGGNEQFF TGTGCCAGCACCGTGACAGGGGGGGGCAATGAGCAGTTCTTC TRBV7-9 . TRBD1 TRBJ2-1
CASSLGHLSTDTQYF TGTGCCAGCAGCTTAGGGCACCTTAGCACAGATACGCAGTATTTT TRBV7-8 . . TRBJ2-3
CASSHTGVGTDTQYF TGTGCCAGCAGCCATACGGGAGTCGGCACAGATACGCAGTATTTT TRBV3-1/TRBV3-2 . . TRBJ2-3
CASSQEVGLSSYEQYF TGTGCCAGCAGCCAAGAAGTCGGACTTAGCTCCTACGAGCAGTACTTC TRBV3-1/TRBV3-2 few . TRBJ2-7
CASSALTGNTEAFF TGTGCCAGCAGCGCCCTCACAGGGAACACTGAAGCTTTCTTT TRBV9 . . TRBJ1-1
CASGQGTAYGYTF TGTGCTAGTGGTCAAGGGACGGCTTATGGCTACACCTTC TRBV12-5 . . TRBJ1-2
CASSKAGSSGNNSPLHF TGTGCCAGCAGCAAAGCGGGGTCATCGGGTAATAATTCACCCCTCCACTTT TRBV21-1 . . TRBJ1-6
CASSLDGTSGPYNEQFF TGTGCCAGCAGCTTAGACGGGACTAGCGGACCCTACAATGAGCAGTTCTTC TRBV7-8 . TRBD2 TRBJ2-1
CASSDYGYTF TGCGCCAGTTCCGATTATGGCTACACCTTC TRBV10-2 . . TRBJ1-2
CASTPRTEGNTIYF TGTGCCAGTACCCCCCGGACGGAAGGAAACACCATATATTTT TRBV19 few . TRBJ1-3
CASRSSGGADSTDTQYF TGTGCCAGCAGGTCTAGCGGGGGCGCCGATAGCACAGATACGCAGTATTTT TRBV3-1/TRBV3-2 . TRBD2 TRBJ2-3
CASSWGDKSNYGYTF TGCGCCAGCAGCTGGGGGGACAAATCTAACTATGGCTACACCTTC TRBV5-1 . . TRBJ1-2
CASSLTEGPYEQYF TGTGCCAGCTCACTTACGGAGGGCCCCTACGAGCAGTACTTC TRBV18 . . TRBJ2-7
CASSLVGGDYGYTF TGTGCCAGCAGCTTAGTCGGAGGAGACTATGGCTACACCTTC TRBV7-2 many . TRBJ1-2
CASSSHSDTRSPLHF TGTGCCAGCAGTTCCCACTCTGATACCCGGTCACCCCTCCACTTT TRBV6-2/TRBV6-3 . . TRBJ1-6
CASSYPTPNYGYTF TGTGCCAGCAGTTACCCGACACCCAACTATGGCTACACCTTC TRBV6-6 . . TRBJ1-2
CASSEADGGGGYTF TGTGCCAGCAGTGAAGCGGATGGGGGGGGAGGCTACACCTTC TRBV6-1 . . TRBJ1-2
CAISDGDSSTDTQYF TGTGCCATCAGTGACGGGGACAGTAGCACAGATACGCAGTATTTT TRBV10-3 . TRBD1 TRBJ2-3
CASSPDRADTQYF TGTGCCAGCAGCCCGGACAGGGCAGATACGCAGTATTTT TRBV6-5 . TRBD1 TRBJ2-3
CASSRTGVNNEQFF TGTGCCAGCAGCCGTACAGGGGTCAACAATGAGCAGTTCTTC TRBV7-6 . TRBD1 TRBJ2-1
CASSLGRLAGETQYF TGTGCCAGCAGCTTAGGAAGACTAGCGGGAGAGACCCAGTACTTC TRBV7-2 . TRBD2 TRBJ2-5